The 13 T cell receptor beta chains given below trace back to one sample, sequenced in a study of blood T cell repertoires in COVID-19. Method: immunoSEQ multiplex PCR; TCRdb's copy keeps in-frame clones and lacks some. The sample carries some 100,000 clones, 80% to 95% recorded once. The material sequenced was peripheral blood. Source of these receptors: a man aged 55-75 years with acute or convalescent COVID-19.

The CDR3 sequence is CASSKSSTEAFF. The CDR3 DNA reads as TGTGCCAGTAGTAAGAGCTCGACTGAAGCTTTCTTT. The gene calls are TRBV19 and TRBJ1-1, with D unresolved. Trimming pared 4 bases from V and 5 bases from J, leaving 8 bases between. Germline-derived CDR1 and CDR2 are LNHDA and SQIVND (reference sequence). This CDR3 spans 12 amino acids.

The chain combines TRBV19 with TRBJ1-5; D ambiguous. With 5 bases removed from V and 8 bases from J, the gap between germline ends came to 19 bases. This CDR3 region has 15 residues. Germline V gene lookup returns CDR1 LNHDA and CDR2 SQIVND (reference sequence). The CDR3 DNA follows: TGTGCCAGTAGTCTTGGACTGGGGTATTTGGAGCCCCAGCATTTT. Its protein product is CASSLGLGYLEPQHF.

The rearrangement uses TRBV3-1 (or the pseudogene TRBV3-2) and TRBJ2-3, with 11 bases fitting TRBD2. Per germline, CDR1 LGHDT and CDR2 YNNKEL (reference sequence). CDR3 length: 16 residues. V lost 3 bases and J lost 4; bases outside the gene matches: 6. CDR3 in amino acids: CASSHASGRTADTQYF. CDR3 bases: TGTGCCAGCAGCCATGCTAGCGGGAGGACCGCAGATACGCAGTATTTT.

This chain's CDR3 is CASTPGLAGPYGELFF. In DNA form, the CDR3 reads TGTGCCAGCACCCCAGGACTAGCGGGACCCTACGGGGAGCTGTTTTTT. The V and J genes are TRBV9 and TRBJ2-2; 12 bases fit TRBD2. The CDR3 loop spans 16 amino acids. J was trimmed by 7 bases and V by 6 bases; bases with no gene match: 10. From germline, CDR1 is SGDLS and CDR2 YYNGEE.

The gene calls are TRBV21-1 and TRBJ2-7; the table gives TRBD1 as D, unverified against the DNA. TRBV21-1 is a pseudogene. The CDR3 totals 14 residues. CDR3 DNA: TGTGCCAGCAGCAAAAACAGGGCCACCTACGAGCAGTACGTC. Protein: CASSKNRATYEQYV.

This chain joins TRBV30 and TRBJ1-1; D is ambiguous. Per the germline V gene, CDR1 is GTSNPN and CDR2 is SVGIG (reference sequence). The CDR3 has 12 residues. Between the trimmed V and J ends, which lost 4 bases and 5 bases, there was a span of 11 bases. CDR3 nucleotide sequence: TGTGCCTGGATCTTAAGCGGAACTGAAGCTTTCTTT. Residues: CAWILSGTEAFF. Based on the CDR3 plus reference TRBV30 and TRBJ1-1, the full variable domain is SQTIHQWPATLVQPVGSPLSLECTVEGTSNPNLYWYRQAAGRGLQLLFYSVGIGQISSEVPQNLSASRPQDRQFILSSKKLLLSDSGFYLCAWILSGTEAFFGQGTRLTVV.

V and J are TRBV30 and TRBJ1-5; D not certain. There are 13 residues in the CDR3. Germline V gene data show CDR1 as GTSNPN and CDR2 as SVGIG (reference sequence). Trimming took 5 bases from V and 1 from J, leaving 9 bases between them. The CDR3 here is CAWSTRSNQPQHF. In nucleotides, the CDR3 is TGTGCCTGGTCGACACGGAGCAATCAGCCCCAGCATTTT.

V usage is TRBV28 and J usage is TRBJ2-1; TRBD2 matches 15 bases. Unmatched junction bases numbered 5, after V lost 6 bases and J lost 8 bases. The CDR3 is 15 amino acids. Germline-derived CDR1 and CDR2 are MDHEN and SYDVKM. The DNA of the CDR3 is TGTGCCAGCAGCCCAGGACTAGCGGGAGGGTATGAGCAGTTCTTC. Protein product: CASSPGLAGGYEQFF.

The CDR3 region has the DNA TGTGCCAGCAGCTTAGTTCGGGGGGGCTACGAGCAGTACTTC. It encodes CASSLVRGGYEQYF. This rearrangement joins TRBV11-2 to TRBJ2-7, with 8 nucleotides matching TRBD2. The J segment lost 3 bases and the V segment lost 1 base, leaving 2 bases of the junction unmatched. CDR3 length: 14 residues. Germline assignment: CDR1 SGHAT and CDR2 FQNNGV.

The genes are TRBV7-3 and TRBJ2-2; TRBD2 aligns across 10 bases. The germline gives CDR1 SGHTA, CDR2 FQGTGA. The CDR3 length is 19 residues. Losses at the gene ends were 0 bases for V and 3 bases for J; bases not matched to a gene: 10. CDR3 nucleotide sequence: TGTGCCAGCAGCTTAACCGACGATGGGCTAGCGGGAGACACCGGGGAGCTGTTTTTT. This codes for CASSLTDDGLAGDTGELFF.

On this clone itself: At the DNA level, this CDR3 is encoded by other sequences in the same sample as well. CDR3 residues: CASSRGQVNTEAFF. CDR3 sequence (DNA): TGTGCCAGTAGTAGGGGACAGGTGAACACTGAAGCTTTCTTT. The chain combines TRBV19 with TRBJ1-1; 8 positions agree with TRBD1. The CDR3 covers 14 residues. The V gene end was trimmed by 4 bases and the J gene end by 0 bases; junction bases not matched to a gene: 1. CDR1 and CDR2 (germline): LNHDA, SQIVND (reference sequence).

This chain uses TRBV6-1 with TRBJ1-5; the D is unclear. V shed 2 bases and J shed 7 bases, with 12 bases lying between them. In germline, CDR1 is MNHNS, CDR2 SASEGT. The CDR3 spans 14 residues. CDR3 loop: CASSESGDAQPQHF. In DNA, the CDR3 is TGTGCCAGCAGTGAATCCGGGGATGCCCAGCCCCAGCATTTT.

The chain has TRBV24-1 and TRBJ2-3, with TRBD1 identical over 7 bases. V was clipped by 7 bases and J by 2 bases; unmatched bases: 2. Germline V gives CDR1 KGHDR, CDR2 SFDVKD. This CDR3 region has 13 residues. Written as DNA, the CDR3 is TGTGCCACCAGGACAGGGCACACAGATACGCAGTATTTT. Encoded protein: CATRTGHTDTQYF.